This record covers a single TCR beta chain. Germline V gives CDR1 MDHEN, CDR2 SYDVKM. V was pared by 6 bases and J by 2 bases, with 10 bases of the junction left unmatched. The CDR3 runs to 17 residues. Deep was the level at which the assay was run. Clones were sequenced by immunoSEQ multiplex PCR, and TCRdb holds only the in-frame ones, with some missing. In the table there are under 2,000,000 clones, 85% to 95% of which are singletons. This sample was included in a study of shared clonotypes between healthy human individuals. About the study: Three men and a couple of women, aged 18 to 49, were donors. CD4 naive and memory got three plates each, CD8 naive two, CD8 memory one.

CD45RO-negative, CCR7-selected cells formed the naive CD8 fraction, which excluded terminally differentiated effector memory CD45RA+ cells. V and J are TRBV28 and TRBJ2-3, with 11 bases lining up with TRBD2. Source material: naive CD8+ T cells sorted from blood. The TCR sequence derives from a man aged 18-30 years in good health. The CDR3: CASSPPGTSGLTDTQYF. CDR3 coding DNA: TGTGCCAGCAGCCCCCCCGGGACTAGCGGTCTCACAGATACGCAGTATTTT.